This T cell receptor (beta chain) originates from a study of cytomegalovirus exposure and HLA in healthy donors. Study background: A data release that came early held approximately 92 million unique TCRs from HLA-typed donors. Study conclusions and caveats: According to a later analysis, most TCR beta chains associated with CMV appeared HLA-restricted. Rare TCR sequences predominated, though certain public TCRs were found in many donors.

V was clipped by 3 bases and J by 8 bases, with 16 bases between them. Germline V gene lookup returns CDR1 SGHAT and CDR2 FQNNGV. The CDR3 runs 14 residues. A multiplex PCR was run with 60 Vbeta primers and 13 Jbeta primers. Original processing notes: Later analysis identified tens of millions of unique TCR beta chains, about 10 million shared. The assay was immunoSEQ multiplex PCR, and TCRdb's table has in-frame clones only and misses some. V and J calls and clone size follow that table, whereas D and trimming were derived from the DNA. In the table there are around 190,000 clones, around 79% of which are singletons. The count of this clone is one. As yet, its antigen is unknown.

This chain uses TRBV11-2 with TRBJ1-1; D not resolved. The specimen sequenced was PBMCs. The TCR comes from a woman in her 50s in good health and CMV-seronegative. DNA for the CDR3: TGTGCCAGCAGCTTGACGGGGTTTCTAAAAGAAGCTTTCTTT. It specifies CASSLTGFLKEAFF.